This is a list of T cell receptor beta chains from one sample in a study of beta chain features in type 1 diabetes. Method: immunoSEQ multiplex PCR; TCRdb's copy keeps in-frame clones and lacks some. The sample has under 800,000 clones; about 16% are singletons. Input material: naive CD4+ T cells from blood. Source of these receptors: a man aged 18-30 years in good health. CDR3s include the opening cysteine and the closing phenylalanine or tryptophan. D genes are given only for firm matches. Clone size, where shown, is once, few, many, or a class for clones that have expanded.

V: TRBV2
D: NA
size: NA
J: TRBJ2-5
DNA: TGTGCCAGCAGTGGACCGGTGCCCGGGGAGACCCAGTACTTC
CDR3: CASSGPVPGETQYF

V: TRBV5-4
D: NA
size: few
J: TRBJ2-5
DNA: TGTGCCAGCAGACAGGGTATTCAAGAGACCCAGTACTTC
CDR3: CASRQGIQETQYF

V: TRBV7-9
D: NA
size: NA
J: TRBJ2-7
DNA: TGTGCCAGCAGCTTTGGATTCTACGAGCAGTACTTC
CDR3: CASSFGFYEQYF

V: TRBV29-1
D: NA
size: few
J: TRBJ1-5
DNA: TGCAGCGTCCGGCTCGGGGGGAAAGGTCAGCCCCAGCATTTT
CDR3: CSVRLGGKGQPQHF

V: TRBV28
D: TRBD1
size: few
J: TRBJ1-1
DNA: TGTGCCAGCACCCGACAGGGCCCGAACACTGAAGCTTTCTTT
CDR3: CASTRQGPNTEAFF

V: TRBV13
D: TRBD2
size: few
J: TRBJ2-3
DNA: TGTGCCAGCAGCTTACATTGGTGGGAGGGAGTCTCCGATACGCAGTATTTT
CDR3: CASSLHWWEGVSDTQYF

V: TRBV5-4
D: TRBD1
size: NA
J: TRBJ2-5
DNA: TGTGCCAGCAGCCCGCCTTGGACAGGGAAAGAGACCCAGTACTTC
CDR3: CASSPPWTGKETQYF

V: TRBV5-4
D: NA
size: NA
J: TRBJ2-3
DNA: TGTGCCAGCAGCAGGGGGGAGGGCACAGATACGCAGTATTTT
CDR3: CASSRGEGTDTQYF

V: TRBV25-1
D: TRBD1
size: few
J: TRBJ1-5
DNA: TGTGCCAGCAGCGGTGGGATGGGACAGGGGGCCAATCAGCCCCAGCATTTT
CDR3: CASSGGMGQGANQPQHF

V: TRBV7-2
D: TRBD1
size: NA
J: TRBJ2-7
DNA: TGTGCCAGCAGCTTTGGACAGGGGCCAGCCTACGAGCAGTACTTC
CDR3: CASSFGQGPAYEQYF

V: TRBV18
D: TRBD1
size: NA
J: TRBJ2-7
DNA: TGTGCCAGCTCACCAGACAGGGTCCGCGAGCAGTACTTC
CDR3: CASSPDRVREQYF

V: TRBV29-1
D: NA
size: NA
J: TRBJ1-1
DNA: TGCAGCGTTGAAGTGGGGGCGAGGAACACTGAAGCTTTCTTT
CDR3: CSVEVGARNTEAFF

V: TRBV30
D: NA
size: NA
J: TRBJ2-2
DNA: TGTGCCTGGAGTGTACGAAGGTGGGCGGACACCGGGGAGCTGTTTTTT
CDR3: CAWSVRRWADTGELFF

V: TRBV7-8
D: NA
size: NA
J: TRBJ1-1
DNA: TGTGCCAGCAGCTTACCCGGGGGGCGTTTGAACACTGAAGCTTTCTTT
CDR3: CASSLPGGRLNTEAFF

V: TRBV5-1
D: NA
size: few
J: TRBJ2-7
DNA: TGCGCCAGCAGGTTATACAGTCCCTACGAGCAGTACTTC
CDR3: CASRLYSPYEQYF

V: TRBV9
D: NA
size: NA
J: TRBJ1-2
DNA: TGTGCCAGCAGCGCCCGATACGGGGAGGATGGCTACACCTTC
CDR3: CASSARYGEDGYTF

V: TRBV5-4
D: TRBD2
size: NA
J: TRBJ2-3
DNA: TGTGCCAGCAGCCGTCGGACTAGCGGGGGGTTGGATACGCAGTATTTT
CDR3: CASSRRTSGGLDTQYF

V: TRBV18
D: TRBD1
size: few
J: TRBJ1-1
DNA: TGTGCCAGCCGACCGACAGGGATGAACACTGAAGCTTTCTTT
CDR3: CASRPTGMNTEAFF

V: TRBV18
D: TRBD1
size: NA
J: TRBJ1-2
DNA: TGTGCCAGCTCACTGATTCCGGGACAGGGGATCGGGGGCTACACCTTC
CDR3: CASSLIPGQGIGGYTF

V: TRBV4-2
D: TRBD1
size: NA
J: TRBJ2-7
DNA: TGTGCCAGCAGCCAAGTTCGGGGACAGGGGAACTACGAGCAGTACTTC
CDR3: CASSQVRGQGNYEQYF

V: TRBV9
D: NA
size: few
J: TRBJ2-3
DNA: TGTGCCAGCAGCGTAGAGGGGGGAGGGCCGACAGATACGCAGTATTTT
CDR3: CASSVEGGGPTDTQYF

V: TRBV28
D: TRBD2
size: NA
J: TRBJ2-7
DNA: TGTGCCAGCAGCACCAACGGGGGGATCTACGAGCAGTACTTC
CDR3: CASSTNGGIYEQYF

V: TRBV5-4
D: NA
size: NA
J: TRBJ2-5
DNA: TGTGCCAGCAGCTTGGCGTGGAGGGAAGGGACCCAGTACTTC
CDR3: CASSLAWREGTQYF

V: TRBV7-2
D: TRBD2
size: few
J: TRBJ2-1
DNA: TGTGCCAGCAGTTCCTTGCCTAGCGGGTTATACAATGAGCAGTTCTTC
CDR3: CASSSLPSGLYNEQFF

V: TRBV27
D: TRBD1
size: NA
J: TRBJ1-5
DNA: TGTGCCAGCAGTCGGACAGGGGTTGGCAATCAGCCCCAGCATTTT
CDR3: CASSRTGVGNQPQHF

V: TRBV6-4
D: NA
size: NA
J: TRBJ2-1
DNA: TGTGCCAGCAGTGACAGAGCAACCAGCGGATACAATGAGCAGTTCTTC
CDR3: CASSDRATSGYNEQFF

V: TRBV7-2
D: NA
size: NA
J: TRBJ1-2
DNA: TGTGCCAGCGGGAAGGGCCCCCAAGTATATGGCTACACCTTC
CDR3: CASGKGPQVYGYTF

V: TRBV28
D: TRBD1
size: NA
J: TRBJ2-3
DNA: TGTGCCAGCAGCGGACAGGGGAGGAGGTCAAGCACAGATACGCAGTATTTT
CDR3: CASSGQGRRSSTDTQYF